One T cell receptor (beta chain) is described in this entry. Its antigen is not known. The source of the sample is a study of cytomegalovirus exposure and HLA in healthy donors. V gave up 6 bases and J gave up 1 base, with 13 bases separating them. The CDR3 spans 15 residues. Germline CDR1 and CDR2: SGHRS and YFSETQ. Study-wide results and limits: Prediction of most subjects' HLA-A and HLA-B alleles by TCR beta sequences was reportedly accurate. Later analysis suggested links between common viral pathogens and several top significant clusters. It was only CMV serostatus that was available as immune exposure information.

PCR employed 60 Vbeta and 13 Jbeta primers. Data came from immunoSEQ multiplex PCR; TCRdb stores just in-frame clones and leaves some out. The sample shows about 110,000 clones, around 80% of them seen only once. The chain uses TRBV5-1 and TRBJ2-2; possible D gene TRBD2, 5 bases. The TCR sequence derives from a woman aged 50 to 65 in good health and CMV-seropositive. The sequencing input was PBMCs. CDR3 protein: CASTSGPLNTGELFF. In DNA form, the CDR3 reads TGCGCCAGCACGAGCGGACCTTTGAACACCGGGGAGCTGTTTTTT.